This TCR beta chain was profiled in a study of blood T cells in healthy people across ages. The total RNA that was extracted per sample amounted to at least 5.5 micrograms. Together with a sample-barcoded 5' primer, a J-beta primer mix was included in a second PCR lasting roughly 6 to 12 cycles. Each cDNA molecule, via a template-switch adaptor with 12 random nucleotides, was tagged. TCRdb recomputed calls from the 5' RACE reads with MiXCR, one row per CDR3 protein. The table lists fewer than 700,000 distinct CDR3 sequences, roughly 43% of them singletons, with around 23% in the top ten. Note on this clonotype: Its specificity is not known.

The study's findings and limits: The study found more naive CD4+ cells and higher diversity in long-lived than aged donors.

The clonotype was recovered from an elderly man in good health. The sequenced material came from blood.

CDR3 in amino acids: CSARSDDGGSYEQYF. The CDR3 DNA reads TGCAGTGCTAGATCGGATGACGGGGGGAGCTACGAGCAGTACTTC. The chain recombines TRBV20-1 with TRBJ2-7, with 7 positions matching TRBD2. V lost 2 bases and J lost 3; bases outside the gene matches: 10. CDR1 DFQATT and CDR2 SNEGSKA come from the germline V gene (reference sequence). The CDR3 sequence is 15 residues long.